This entry concerns a single TCR beta chain. This CDR3 comprises 15 residues. The data are from a study of PD-L1 blockade in urothelial cancer. Study at large: Bladder-origin urothelial cancer in males described most of the roughly 30 patients. Median blood clonality was approximately 0.08, with under 100,000 unique TCRs. The analyses of blood took place 3 weeks (second dose) and 6 weeks after treatment start.

Enrolled patients showed locally advanced or metastatic urothelial carcinoma. TCRdb's copy holds only in-frame clones and misses some; the assay was immunoSEQ multiplex PCR. Of about 43,000 clones listed, 88% were seen once; the top ten hold roughly 14%. This chain joins TRBV1 and TRBJ2-1; the table's D call TRBD2 went unverified against the DNA. TRBV1 is reported as a pseudogene. Sample: PBMCs, taken around atezolizumab (anti-PD-L1) treatment. This clonotype was obtained from a woman in her sixties or seventies with urothelial cancer. In nucleotides, the CDR3 is TGCACCAGCAGCCTTAGAGCGCGGCCCCACAATGAGCAGTTCTTC. Protein: CTSSLRARPHNEQFF.